The TCR beta chain under discussion was sequenced for a study of T cell responses to AZD1222 COVID-19 vaccine. Using immunoSEQ multiplex PCR, the repertoire was profiled, and TCRdb retains in-frame clones only, with some absent. The data contain more than 100,000 clones, about 85% of them singletons. Points from the study as a whole: Donors, mostly white British, included more females; clonal diversity was possibly underestimated. Nearly half of spike-specific TCRs reportedly target unmutated variant regions. Repertoire samples came only from after the peak T cell response.

Trimming left V 4 bases short and J 12 bases short, with 16 bases between. Germline CDR1 is ENHRY and CDR2 is SYGVKD. The length of the CDR3 is 14 residues. This clone was seen only once. Its target is unknown. The rearrangement uses TRBV10-3 and TRBJ1-6; no clear D. This TCR was recovered from an adult in good health. Sequences were derived from peripheral blood, sampled on day 0 of AZD1222 vaccination. The CDR3 is CAISARVESEPLHF. The CDR3 DNA sequence: TGTGCCATCAGTGCTAGGGTAGAGAGTGAACCCCTCCACTTT.